Below, one T cell receptor beta chain is given with its context. Its antigen remains unknown. This entry comes from a study of T cells expressing NK-cell markers. Study at large: Seropositivity for HCMV was found in most of the eight sequenced donors, with one seronegative.

Study results and limitations: The share of CD8+ T cells held by dominant NKG2C+ clonotypes was 1.0-7.0% in roughly 6 donors. In a handful of donors, these clonotypes also led the CD3+CD56-NKG2C+ fraction.

What made the TCR beta cDNA was 5'RACE template switching with UMIs. Using the 5' RACE reads, TCRdb records one entry per CDR3 protein without DNA. The sample spans about 410,000 distinct CDR3 sequences; the ten largest clones claim about 10%. The material sequenced was blood T cells: a sorted CD56 or NKG2C T cell subset, CD4+ or CD8+ T cells, or bulk PBMC T cells (not recorded which). The clonotype comes from a woman between 45 and 65 years old in good health.

The CDR3 sequence is CASSHPSGSYYTGELFF. The rearrangement links TRBV5-1 to TRBJ2-2; the TCRdb D gene call, TRBD2, has no DNA to confirm it. Germline lookup yields CDR1 SGHRS and CDR2 YFSETQ. This CDR3 contains 17 residues.